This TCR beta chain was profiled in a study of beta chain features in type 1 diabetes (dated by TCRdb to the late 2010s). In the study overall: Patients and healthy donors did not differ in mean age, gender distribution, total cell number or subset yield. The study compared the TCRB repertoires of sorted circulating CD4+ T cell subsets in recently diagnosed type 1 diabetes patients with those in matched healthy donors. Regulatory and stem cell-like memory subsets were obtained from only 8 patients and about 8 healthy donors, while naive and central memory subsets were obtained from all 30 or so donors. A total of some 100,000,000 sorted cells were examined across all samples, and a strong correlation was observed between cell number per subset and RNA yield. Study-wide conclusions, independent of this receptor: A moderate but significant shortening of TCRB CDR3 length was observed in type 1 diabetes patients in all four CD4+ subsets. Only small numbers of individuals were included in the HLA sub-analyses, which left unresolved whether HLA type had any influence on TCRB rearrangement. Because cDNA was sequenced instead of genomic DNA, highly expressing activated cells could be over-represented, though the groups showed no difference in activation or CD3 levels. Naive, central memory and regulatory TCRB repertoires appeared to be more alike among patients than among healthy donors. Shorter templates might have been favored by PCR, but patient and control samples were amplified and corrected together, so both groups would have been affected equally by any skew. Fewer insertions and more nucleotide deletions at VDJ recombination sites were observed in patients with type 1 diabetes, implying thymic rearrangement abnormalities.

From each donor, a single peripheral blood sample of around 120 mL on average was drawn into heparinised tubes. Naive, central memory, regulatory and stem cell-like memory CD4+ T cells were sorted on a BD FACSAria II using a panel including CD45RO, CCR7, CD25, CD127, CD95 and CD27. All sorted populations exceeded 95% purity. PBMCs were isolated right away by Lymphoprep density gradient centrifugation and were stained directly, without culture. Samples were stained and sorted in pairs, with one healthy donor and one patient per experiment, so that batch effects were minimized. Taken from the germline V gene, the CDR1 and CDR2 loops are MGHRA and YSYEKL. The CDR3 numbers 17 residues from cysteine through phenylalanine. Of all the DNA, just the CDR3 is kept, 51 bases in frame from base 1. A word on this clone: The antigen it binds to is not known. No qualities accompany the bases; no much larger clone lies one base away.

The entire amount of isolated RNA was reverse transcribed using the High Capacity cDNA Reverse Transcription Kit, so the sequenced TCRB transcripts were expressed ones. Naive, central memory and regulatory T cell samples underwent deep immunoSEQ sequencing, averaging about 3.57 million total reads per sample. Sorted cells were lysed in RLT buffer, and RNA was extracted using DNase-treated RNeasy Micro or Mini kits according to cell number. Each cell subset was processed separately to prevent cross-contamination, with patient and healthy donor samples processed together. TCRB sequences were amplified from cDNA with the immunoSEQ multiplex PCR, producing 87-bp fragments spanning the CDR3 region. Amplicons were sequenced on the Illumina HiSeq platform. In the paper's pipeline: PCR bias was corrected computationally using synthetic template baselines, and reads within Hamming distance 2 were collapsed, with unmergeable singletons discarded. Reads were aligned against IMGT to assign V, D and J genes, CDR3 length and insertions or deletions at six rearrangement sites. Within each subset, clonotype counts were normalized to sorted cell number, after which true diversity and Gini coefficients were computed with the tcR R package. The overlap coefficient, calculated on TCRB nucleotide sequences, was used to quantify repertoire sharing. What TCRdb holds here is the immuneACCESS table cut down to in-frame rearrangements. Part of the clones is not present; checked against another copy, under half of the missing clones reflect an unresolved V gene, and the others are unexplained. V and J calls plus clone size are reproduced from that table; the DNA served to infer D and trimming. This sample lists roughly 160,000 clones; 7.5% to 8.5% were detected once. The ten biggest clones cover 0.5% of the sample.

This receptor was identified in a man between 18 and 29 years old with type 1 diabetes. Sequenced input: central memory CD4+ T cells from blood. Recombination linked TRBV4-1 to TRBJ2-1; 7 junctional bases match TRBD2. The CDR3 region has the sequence CAHRRERSPFSYNEQFF. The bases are TGCGCTCACCGGCGGGAGAGGTCCCCGTTCTCCTACAATGAGCAGTTCTTC.